This T cell receptor beta chain derives from a study of blood T cell repertoires in COVID-19. Study background: PBMCs, B-cell-depleted T cells, or T cells were the source of the cDNA or gDNA that made up the material.

This clone was detected once. As handled by the study authors: Nucleated cell number was recorded as an estimate derived from reference gene primer amplification. Sequencing was performed with immunoSEQ multiplex PCR; in TCRdb, only in-frame clones are kept and a portion is missing. V, J and clone size were drawn from that table, and D and trimming were deduced from the DNA. Of roughly 120,000 clones in the sample, about 83% were seen once. The sample taken for sequencing was peripheral blood. This receptor was identified in a man between 60 and 70 years old with acute or convalescent COVID-19.

The CDR3, as DNA: TGTGCCAGCAGCTTATTCCCTAGCGGGAGGGCCTCGGAGACCCAGTACTTC. Translated: CASSLFPSGRASETQYF. This chain uses TRBV7-2 with TRBJ2-5; TRBD2 matches at 12 bases. CDR3 length: 17 amino acids. CDR1 and CDR2 from the germline V gene are SGHTA and FQGNSA. V shed 2 bases and J 5 bases; nucleotides not matched to a gene: 9.